Following are 18 T cell receptor beta chains from one sample sequenced in a study of blood T cell repertoires in COVID-19. Sequenced by immunoSEQ multiplex PCR; TCRdb stores in-frame clones only, minus some. The data show approximately 170,000 clones, around four fifths seen once. The sample comprised peripheral blood. These TCRs come from a man between 65 and 79 years old who had recovered from COVID-19.

This sequence joins TRBV6-4 and TRBJ2-7, with D maybe TRBD1 (6 bases). The germline V gene encodes CDR1 MRHNA and CDR2 SNTAGT. Trimming removed 2 bases at V and 1 base at J, with 12 bases between. The CDR3 consists of 15 residues. In DNA form, the CDR3 reads TGTGCCAGCAGTGACCCCCACAGGGTTTCCTACGAGCAGTACTTC. Protein: CASSDPHRVSYEQYF.

The rearrangement uses TRBV5-5 and TRBJ1-1, with D unclear. With 1 base removed from V and 0 bases from J, the gap between germline ends came to 4 bases. This CDR3 is built from 13 residues. From germline, CDR1 is SGHKS and CDR2 YYEKEE (reference sequence). CDR3 coding DNA: TGTGCCAGCAGCTTGTTCATGAACACTGAAGCTTTCTTT. Translating gives CASSLFMNTEAFF.

The chain combines TRBV7-2 with TRBJ2-3; a weak D match, TRBD1 (6 bases). V shed 1 base and J shed 2 bases, with 10 bases lying between them. The germline CDR1 and CDR2 sequences are SGHTA and FQGNSA. The CDR3 runs 15 residues. The CDR3 DNA follows: TGTGCCAGCAGCTTAGTTCTGGGGGCCACAGATACGCAGTATTTT. Translated: CASSLVLGATDTQYF.

This chain joins TRBV19 and TRBJ1-6; no reliable D call. This CDR3 is 14 amino acids long. Per germline, CDR1 LNHDA and CDR2 SQIVND (reference sequence). V was shortened by 3 bases and J by 4 bases, with 7 bases between the two germline ends. For the CDR3, the DNA is TGTGCCAGTAGTATTTGGCTTTATAATTCACCCCTCCACTTT. Translating it yields CASSIWLYNSPLHF. The complete variable domain, with remaining parts taken from reference TRBV19 and TRBJ1-6, reads DGGITQSPKYLFRKEGQNVTLSCEQNLNHDAMYWYRQDPGQGLRLIYYSQIVNDFQKGDIAEGYSVSREKKESFPLTVTSAQKNPTAFYLCASSIWLYNSPLHFGNGTRLTVT.

The V gene is TRBV29-1, the J gene TRBJ2-3; perhaps TRBD2 as D (5 bases). With 7 bases removed from V and 2 bases from J, the gap between germline ends came to 7 bases. Germline CDR1 is SQVTM and CDR2 is ANQGSEA. The CDR3 consists of 11 residues. The chain's CDR3 is CSGTSTDTQYF. CDR3 bases: TGCAGCGGGACTTCCACAGATACGCAGTATTTT.

The chain couples TRBV18 to TRBJ1-5; 7 bases are shared with TRBD1. V lost 0 bases to trimming and J lost 4 bases; unmatched junction nucleotides: 6. The CDR3 runs to 16 residues. Germline V gives CDR1 KGHSH, CDR2 LQKENI. For the CDR3, the DNA is TGTGCCAGCTCACCACCGAACAGGGGCCATAATCAGCCCCAGCATTTT. Protein product: CASSPPNRGHNQPQHF.

V usage is TRBV6-5 and J usage is TRBJ1-4, with D uncertain. The germline V and J ends were trimmed by 5 bases and 0 bases, with 7 bases remaining between them. Germline lookup yields CDR1 MNHEY and CDR2 SVGAGI. The CDR3 consists of 14 residues. CDR3 sequence reads: CASSQVSTNEKLFF. The CDR3 coding sequence is TGTGCCAGCAGTCAGGTGTCAACTAATGAAAAACTGTTTTTT.

This chain links TRBV19 with TRBJ1-5; D not certain. Trimming took off 1 base at V and 6 bases at J, with 7 bases between the two ends. In germline, CDR1 is LNHDA, CDR2 SQIVND (reference sequence). The CDR3 length is 13 residues. In DNA form, the CDR3 reads TGTGCCAGTAGTATAGGAGGGCGTCAGCCCCAGCATTTT. Translating gives CASSIGGRQPQHF.

The V call is TRBV5-1, the J call TRBJ2-2; 7 nucleotides match TRBD2. The CDR3 has 16 residues. Unmatched junction bases numbered 8, after V lost 0 bases and J lost 6 bases. Looked up from germline, CDR1 is SGHRS and CDR2 is YFSETQ. CDR3 sequence (DNA): TGCGCCAGCAGCTTGGCGGGACTACCTCGGGCCGGGGAGCTGTTTTTT. Its translation is CASSLAGLPRAGELFF.

The chain employs TRBV11-2 and TRBJ2-3, with a possible D match to TRBD1 (5 bases). V lost 0 bases and J lost 0, with 13 bases in between. The CDR3 length is 17 residues. Germline CDR1 SGHAT, CDR2 FQNNGV. The CDR3 loop reads CASSLDLIRTSTDTQYF. CDR3 nucleotide sequence: TGTGCCAGCAGCTTAGATCTTATCAGGACAAGCACAGATACGCAGTATTTT.

The V gene is TRBV7-9, the J gene TRBJ2-7; D is perhaps TRBD2 (5 bases). Trimming took off 4 bases at V and 2 bases at J, with 12 bases between the two ends. The germline gives CDR1 SEHNR, CDR2 FQNEAQ (reference sequence). The CDR3 contains 14 residues. CDR3 coding DNA: TGTGCCAGCAGCTCCCCGGGGAGAGCCTACGAGCAGTACTTC. This translates into CASSSPGRAYEQYF. The whole variable domain, filled in from reference TRBV7-9 and TRBJ2-7, reads DTGVSQNPRHKITKRGQNVTFRCDPISEHNRLYWYRQTLGQGPEFLTYFQNEAQLEKSRLLSDRFSAERPKGSFSTLEIQRTEQGDSAMYLCASSSPGRAYEQYFGPGTRLTVT.

This clone was recorded only once. The chain couples TRBV6-6 to TRBJ2-7; 10 positions match TRBD1. The V and J ends lost 10 bases and 0 bases, in that order; junction bases with no gene match: 6. CDR1 and CDR2 from the germline V gene are MNHNY and SVGAGI (reference sequence). This CDR3 comprises 14 residues. The CDR3 bases are TGTGCCACCTTAGGACAGGGGGACTCCTACGAGCAGTACTTC. This encodes CATLGQGDSYEQYF.

This chain links TRBV4-1 with TRBJ2-1; TRBD2 matches at 7 bases. The length of the CDR3 is 17 residues. Germline V gene data show CDR1 as MGHRA and CDR2 as YSYEKL. The J segment lost 0 bases and the V segment lost 0 bases, leaving 5 bases of the junction unmatched. The CDR3 nucleotides are TGCGCCAGCAGCCAAGATTTCACGGGAGGCTCCTACAATGAGCAGTTCTTC. Translated: CASSQDFTGGSYNEQFF.

The V gene is TRBV5-1, the J gene TRBJ2-7, with a weak D call TRBD2 (6 bases). The CDR3 has 15 residues. Trimming pared 1 base from V and 4 bases from J, leaving 15 bases between. Germline lookup yields CDR1 SGHRS and CDR2 YFSETQ. CDR3 sequence reads: CASSLTGVSSYEQYF. The DNA for the CDR3 is TGCGCCAGCAGCTTGACGGGAGTAAGTAGTTACGAGCAGTACTTC.

The chain couples TRBV5-4 to TRBJ2-7, with D possibly matching TRBD2 (6 bases). The germline V gene has CDR1 SGHNT and CDR2 YYREEE (reference sequence). This CDR3 contains 16 residues. V was clipped by 3 bases and J by 0 bases, with 16 bases between them. The CDR3 bases are TGTGCCAGCAGCTCTGGCCAGCGGGCTCCCTCCTACGAGCAGTACTTC. Translated: CASSSGQRAPSYEQYF.

The chain couples TRBV7-9 to TRBJ1-1; D is possibly TRBD1 (6 bases). V shed 4 bases and J shed 4 bases, with 13 bases lying between them. Germline V gene lookup returns CDR1 SEHNR and CDR2 FQNEAQ (reference sequence). This CDR3 has 14 residues. The CDR3 DNA reads TGTGCCAGCAGCTCGCCTCGGACAGCCACTGAAGCTTTCTTT. It translates to CASSSPRTATEAFF.

V is TRBV6-5 and J is TRBJ2-7; possibly TRBD1 for D (6 bases). Trimming removed 5 bases from V and 0 bases from J, with 14 bases in between. The CDR3 has 15 residues. Germline V CDR1 and CDR2: MNHEY, SVGAGI. The CDR3 loop is CASSPNRDISYEQYF. The CDR3 region has the DNA TGTGCCAGCAGTCCCAACAGGGACATCTCCTACGAGCAGTACTTC.

This CDR3 reads CASSPQLAGKETQYF. In nucleotides, the CDR3 is TGTGCCAGCTCACCACAACTAGCGGGGAAAGAGACCCAGTACTTC. This rearrangement joins TRBV18 to TRBJ2-5, with 10 bases fitting TRBD2. The CDR3 totals 15 residues. J was trimmed by 3 bases and V by 1 base; bases with no gene match: 2. Germline V gene data show CDR1 as KGHSH and CDR2 as LQKENI.